The entry below gives a single T cell receptor beta chain sequence along with its context. This receptor's antigen is unknown. Per-nucleotide qualities are absent, and no much larger clonotype sits a single base away. Libraries were built with UMI-ligation and nested PCR. The beta constant-region primer consisted of an equimolar mixture of two oligonucleotides that together covered TRBC1 and TRBC2. The ligated cDNA went through four rounds of PCR with nested alpha and beta constant-region primers together with the SP2 primer. A single-stranded oligonucleotide containing the SP2 primer and a 12-nucleotide UMI was joined to the 3' end of the cDNA by T4 RNA ligase 1. Incubation of the ligation reaction was carried out at 16 degrees C for about 20-25 hours. PCR2 was usually performed as a SYBR Green qPCR and halted at a preset threshold so that over-amplification would not occur. All purifications after the first were performed with Agencourt AMPure XP magnetic beads. Libraries were quantified by Qubit and checked on a TapeStation, with a main peak expected near 650 bp. Pooled libraries were sequenced on an Illumina MiSeq with v2 2x251 paired-end kits, typically giving roughly 0.9-2.3 million reads per sample. Each sample library was pooled at approximately 3.6 nM, and roughly 4.5-7% PhiX was included to improve cluster recognition. The study's own analysis went as follows. Using tag matching that tolerated one base-pair mismatch, Decombinator assigned V and J genes to FASTQ reads that had been processed by Demultiplexor. UMIs were used by Collapsinator to correct both sequencing errors and frequency errors arising from PCR heterogeneity. TCRs were translated and CDR3s were extracted from the conserved cysteine to the FGXG phenylalanine by CDR3Translator, with non-productive sequences being flagged. Gini, Shannon entropy and inverse Simpson indices were calculated on repertoires subsampled to equal numbers of UMI-defined TCRs. Within the linear range, a power law was fitted by maximum likelihood to the distributions of clonotype abundance. When run on a single naive CD8 sample, MIGEC and the pipeline yielded similar UMI counts, similar unique TCR numbers and similar clonal distributions. One analysis removed from the naive repertoire any naive TCRs that were also present in any memory subset from the same donor. A set of some 7,000 CMV-associated CDR3 sequences, compiled from VDJdb and a published dataset, was used to search the repertoires. TCRdb reanalyzed the raw reads on its own, using fastp at Q25 for trimming and MiXCR for clone calling, and kept in-frame beta chains. Each entry is one CDR3 protein sequence, shown with its most common DNA and genes. These V and J calls derive from TCRdb rather than the authors' analysis. The sample table lists about 90,000 distinct CDR3 sequences, over 9% of them with a count of one. More than 0.13% of the sample rests with the top ten.

The CDR3 starts with the cysteine, ends with the phenylalanine, and has 15 residues. Kept here is only the CDR3 DNA, which spans 45 bases and is read in frame from base 1. For CDR1 and CDR2, the germline V gene (reference sequence) lists DFQATT and SNEGSKA. V loses 5 bases of germline sequence and J loses 0 bases, and the interval between the two ends is 14 bases. The sample belongs to a study of naive and memory T cell subsets (dated by TCRdb to the late 2010s). At the level of the whole study: An open-source, UMI-based TCR alpha and beta sequencing pipeline was applied to sorted naive and memory peripheral blood T cell subsets. The functional CMV T cell responses agreed completely with IgG serology results. RNA was DNase-treated and reverse transcribed with TCR constant-region primers, mostly using SuperScript III. Beyond this particular receptor, the publication reports: Once error correction was done, more than 90% of naive TCR sequences showed up just once, which made the naive abundance distributions much steeper than those of the memory subsets. In both CD4 and CD8 cells, a rise in Gini index and a fall in Shannon and inverse Simpson diversity were observed from naive through CM, EM and EMRA. The repertoire findings for the naive and memory subsets could not be validated against a ground truth because none was available. A few larger clonotypes were present in naive repertoires, particularly the CD8 repertoires, and these clonotypes were possibly memory cells re-expressing CD45RA. RNA-based TCR counts may be affected by expression changes linked to T cell activation and differentiation. Single alpha or beta chain sequences, rather than paired alpha/beta receptors, were used to define clonotypes. The abundance of TCRs followed a power law with an exponent that differed between naive and memory subsets yet stayed consistent across the three individuals.

TCR alpha and beta chain libraries were amplified separately from the second PCR step onward. Donor CMV status was determined by IFNgamma production from CD4+ T cells after overnight stimulation of fresh PBMCs with CMV viral lysate. CD4 T cells were positively selected using Miltenyi beads, after which CD8 T cells were positively selected from the CD4-negative fraction. Cells were stained for CD3, CD4, CD8, CD45RA, CD27 and a live/dead dye and were sorted on a BD Aria II into four subsets based on CD45RA and CD27. Blood was obtained from a few healthy volunteers, and the blood from each volunteer was fractionated into CD4 and CD8 T cells and subsequently into four differentiation subsets. Roughly 120 ml of peripheral blood was collected from each donor, and PBMC were isolated from the blood using Ficoll-Paque PLUS density-gradient centrifugation. Sorted cells were lysed in RLT buffer, after which RNA was extracted using a Qiagen RNeasy kit and stored at -80 degrees C.

This TCR was sampled from a human donor in good health. The chain employs TRBV20-1 and TRBJ2-4; the D gene assignment is ambiguous. Sequencing was performed on naive CD4+ T cells from blood. Explained via the paper, the cell subset or site label denotes: naive T cells, CD45RA high CD27+. The CDR3 corresponds to CSALPLDLAKNIQYF. The nucleotides are TGCAGTGCTCTCCCATTGGACCTAGCCAAAAACATTCAGTACTTC.